The rows below give T cell receptor beta chains drawn from one sample of a study of a mutant IDH1 vaccine in newly diagnosed glioma. Profiling relied on immunoSEQ multiplex PCR, and the TCRdb table lists in-frame clones only, not all of them. Found here are about 69,000 clones, 80% to 90% of them singletons; the top ten hold around 2.9%. Material: PBMCs, obtained from a glioma patient treated with radiotherapy, temozolomide or both. Source of these receptors: a man aged 30 to 39 with glioma. Each CDR3 is given with its conserved first and last residue. A D gene is named only where the DNA matches it firmly. Rows may omit the clone size; those that give it use once, few, many or a size class.

j_gene: TRBJ2-3
abundance: -
v_gene: TRBV7-9
d_gene: TRBD1
CDR3nt: TGTGCCAGCAGCAATAGGGGAGAGGGGACAGGGAGAACAGATACGCAGTATTTT
CDR3aa: CASSNRGEGTGRTDTQYF

j_gene: TRBJ1-1
abundance: -
v_gene: TRBV7-8
d_gene: TRBD1
CDR3nt: TGTGCCAGCAGCCCACGGACAGGGCCCCTTGAAGCTTTCTTT
CDR3aa: CASSPRTGPLEAFF

j_gene: TRBJ2-1
abundance: -
v_gene: TRBV11-2
d_gene: -
CDR3nt: TGTGCCAGCAGCCAAGCAGGGGGGGCCGGGAATGAGCAGTTCTTC
CDR3aa: CASSQAGGAGNEQFF

j_gene: TRBJ1-2
abundance: -
v_gene: TRBV28
d_gene: -
CDR3nt: TGTGCCAGCGTCGACCCCGCCCGACTGCCCTATGGCTACACCTTC
CDR3aa: CASVDPARLPYGYTF

j_gene: TRBJ1-3
abundance: -
v_gene: TRBV6-5
d_gene: -
CDR3nt: TGTGCCAGCAGGGAGGCGGGTACGGGAAACACCATATATTTT
CDR3aa: CASREAGTGNTIYF

j_gene: TRBJ1-5
abundance: -
v_gene: TRBV30
d_gene: -
CDR3nt: TGTGCCTGGAGTGTTGGCCAGGGGAATCAGCCCCAGCATTTT
CDR3aa: CAWSVGQGNQPQHF

j_gene: TRBJ2-3
abundance: -
v_gene: TRBV5-1
d_gene: -
CDR3nt: TGCGCCAGCAGCTTTTCGATCGTGGGAAACACAGATACGCAGTATTTT
CDR3aa: CASSFSIVGNTDTQYF

j_gene: TRBJ2-2
abundance: -
v_gene: TRBV9
d_gene: -
CDR3nt: TGTGCCAGCAGCCACCCGGGAGCCCCGGGGCTGTTTTTT
CDR3aa: CASSHPGAPGLFF

j_gene: TRBJ1-6
abundance: -
v_gene: TRBV7-2
d_gene: -
CDR3nt: TGTGCCAGCAGCTTAGATAGCAGGGGAGGCCCCCTCCACTTT
CDR3aa: CASSLDSRGGPLHF

j_gene: TRBJ2-3
abundance: -
v_gene: TRBV4-1
d_gene: TRBD1
CDR3nt: TGCGCCAGCAGCCAAGTGCAGGGGGCCCGCCGGGGAGATACGCAGTATTTT
CDR3aa: CASSQVQGARRGDTQYF

j_gene: TRBJ2-3
abundance: -
v_gene: TRBV7-9
d_gene: TRBD1
CDR3nt: TGTGCCAGCAGCAGTCAGATAGGGGGCCCAGATACGCAGTATTTT
CDR3aa: CASSSQIGGPDTQYF

j_gene: TRBJ2-7
abundance: few
v_gene: TRBV19
d_gene: -
CDR3nt: TGTGCCAGTAGTAGGGCCGGGACTGACCTCTACGAGCAGTACTTC
CDR3aa: CASSRAGTDLYEQYF

j_gene: TRBJ2-3
abundance: -
v_gene: TRBV5-1
d_gene: -
CDR3nt: TGCGCCAGCAGCTTGGTTGCGGGCAGGACAGATACGCAGTATTTT
CDR3aa: CASSLVAGRTDTQYF

j_gene: TRBJ2-3
abundance: -
v_gene: TRBV6-6
d_gene: -
CDR3nt: TGTGCCAGTCGACCTCCCGGGAGCACAGATACGCAGTATTTT
CDR3aa: CASRPPGSTDTQYF

j_gene: TRBJ2-7
abundance: -
v_gene: TRBV11-2
d_gene: -
CDR3nt: TGTGCCAGCAGCTTATTACTCCGCCATAGCTCCTACGAGCAGTACTTC
CDR3aa: CASSLLLRHSSYEQYF

j_gene: TRBJ2-3
abundance: -
v_gene: TRBV11-3
d_gene: -
CDR3nt: TGTGCCAGCAGCTTAGATCGGAGTACGCAGTATTTT
CDR3aa: CASSLDRSTQYF

j_gene: TRBJ1-2
abundance: -
v_gene: TRBV5-5
d_gene: -
CDR3nt: TGTGCCAGCAGCCGATCGGGCTATGGCTACACCTTC
CDR3aa: CASSRSGYGYTF

j_gene: TRBJ1-1
abundance: -
v_gene: TRBV7-2
d_gene: -
CDR3nt: TGTGCCAGCAGCCTCCGGGACGGAAAGCCGCTTGAAGCTTTCTTT
CDR3aa: CASSLRDGKPLEAFF

j_gene: TRBJ2-1
abundance: -
v_gene: TRBV5-6
d_gene: -
CDR3nt: TGTGCCAGCAGCCTGGACCCGAGCTCCTACAATGAGCAGTTCTTC
CDR3aa: CASSLDPSSYNEQFF

j_gene: TRBJ1-1
abundance: -
v_gene: TRBV2
d_gene: -
CDR3nt: TGTGCCAGCAGGGACCGGGACGGACTAGAAGCTTTCTTT
CDR3aa: CASRDRDGLEAFF

j_gene: TRBJ2-5
abundance: -
v_gene: TRBV25-1
d_gene: TRBD1
CDR3nt: TGTGCCAGCAGTGAACTGGGACAGAGACAAGAGACCCAGTACTTC
CDR3aa: CASSELGQRQETQYF

j_gene: TRBJ1-5
abundance: few
v_gene: TRBV19
d_gene: TRBD1
CDR3nt: TGTGCCAGTAGTATATTCAGGGGGCAGGATCAGCCCCAGCATTTT
CDR3aa: CASSIFRGQDQPQHF

j_gene: TRBJ2-2
abundance: -
v_gene: TRBV29-1
d_gene: -
CDR3nt: TGCAGCGCCGTTTCCGGGGCTAAGAACACCGGGGAGCTGTTTTTT
CDR3aa: CSAVSGAKNTGELFF

j_gene: TRBJ1-4
abundance: -
v_gene: TRBV5-5
d_gene: -
CDR3nt: TGTGCCAGCAGCTTGGCTCTCTACCTAAATGAAAAACTGTTTTTT
CDR3aa: CASSLALYLNEKLFF

j_gene: TRBJ1-5
abundance: -
v_gene: TRBV11-2
d_gene: -
CDR3nt: TGTGCCAGCAGCTTAGGGCTAATCCAGCCCCAGCATTTT
CDR3aa: CASSLGLIQPQHF

j_gene: TRBJ1-3
abundance: -
v_gene: TRBV9
d_gene: -
CDR3nt: TGTGCCAGCAGCGACAGACTTTCACAGGGAGCAAACACCATATATTTT
CDR3aa: CASSDRLSQGANTIYF

j_gene: TRBJ1-1
abundance: -
v_gene: TRBV7-9
d_gene: -
CDR3nt: TGTGCCAGCAGCTTACGAGACACTGAAGCTTTCTTT
CDR3aa: CASSLRDTEAFF

j_gene: TRBJ1-2
abundance: -
v_gene: TRBV10-2
d_gene: TRBD1
CDR3nt: TGCGCCAGCAGTGGGACAGGGGACTATGGCTACACCTTC
CDR3aa: CASSGTGDYGYTF

j_gene: TRBJ2-2
abundance: -
v_gene: TRBV7-9
d_gene: -
CDR3nt: TGTGCCAGCAGCTGGGCGAACACCGGGGAGCTGTTTTTT
CDR3aa: CASSWANTGELFF

j_gene: TRBJ2-1
abundance: -
v_gene: TRBV18
d_gene: -
CDR3nt: TGTGCCAGCTCACCACAGGGGACACGGTGGAGGGGCGAGCAGTTCTTC
CDR3aa: CASSPQGTRWRGEQFF

j_gene: TRBJ1-5
abundance: few
v_gene: TRBV27
d_gene: TRBD1
CDR3nt: TGTGCCACCTCGGACAGGGCGAATCAGCCCCAGCATTTT
CDR3aa: CATSDRANQPQHF

j_gene: TRBJ2-1
abundance: once
v_gene: TRBV7-8
d_gene: -
CDR3nt: TGTGCCAGCAGCTTAGGCAAGTCAGAGCAGTTCTTC
CDR3aa: CASSLGKSEQFF

j_gene: TRBJ1-5
abundance: -
v_gene: TRBV2
d_gene: -
CDR3nt: TGTGCCAGCAGTGGGCGGGGCAATCAGCCCCAGCATTTT
CDR3aa: CASSGRGNQPQHF

j_gene: TRBJ2-7
abundance: -
v_gene: TRBV29-1
d_gene: -
CDR3nt: TGCAGCGCTACAGAGGGTACCTACGAGCAGTACTTC
CDR3aa: CSATEGTYEQYF

j_gene: TRBJ1-4
abundance: -
v_gene: TRBV9
d_gene: -
CDR3nt: TGTGCCAGCAGCGTAGACGGGAATGAAAAACTGTTTTTT
CDR3aa: CASSVDGNEKLFF

j_gene: TRBJ1-2
abundance: -
v_gene: TRBV6-5
d_gene: -
CDR3nt: TGTGCCAGCAGTTACTCGGATAGCTATGGCTACACCTTC
CDR3aa: CASSYSDSYGYTF

j_gene: TRBJ2-7
abundance: -
v_gene: TRBV19
d_gene: -
CDR3nt: TGTGCCAGTAGTATCAAGGGGATCCCCTACGAGCAGTACTTC
CDR3aa: CASSIKGIPYEQYF

j_gene: TRBJ2-7
abundance: -
v_gene: TRBV6-1
d_gene: -
CDR3nt: TGTGCCAGCAGTGAAGAATGGTGGCAGTACTTC
CDR3aa: CASSEEWWQYF

j_gene: TRBJ2-5
abundance: -
v_gene: TRBV2
d_gene: -
CDR3nt: TGTGCCAGCAGTGTAGTTCAGGGTCTTCAAGAGACCCAGTACTTC
CDR3aa: CASSVVQGLQETQYF

j_gene: TRBJ1-2
abundance: -
v_gene: TRBV7-9
d_gene: TRBD1
CDR3nt: TGTGCCAGCAGCCTCAGGACAGGGGGGCCAGGGGGCTACACCTTC
CDR3aa: CASSLRTGGPGGYTF

j_gene: TRBJ1-2
abundance: few
v_gene: TRBV18
d_gene: -
CDR3nt: TGTGCCAGCTCACCACAGGACGGGGGAAGCGGCTACACCTTC
CDR3aa: CASSPQDGGSGYTF

j_gene: TRBJ2-2
abundance: -
v_gene: TRBV12-5
d_gene: TRBD2
CDR3nt: TGTGCTAGACAAAAAAGCTGCGCGAGACTAGCGGGGGAGAGGGAGCTGTTTTTT
CDR3aa: CARQKSCARLAGERELFF

j_gene: TRBJ2-6
abundance: -
v_gene: TRBV18
d_gene: -
CDR3nt: TGTGCCAGCTCACCGACAGGCTCTGGGGCCAACGTCCCGACTTTC
CDR3aa: CASSPTGSGANVPTF

j_gene: TRBJ2-1
abundance: -
v_gene: TRBV5-1
d_gene: TRBD1
CDR3nt: TGCGCCAGCACCCGCCTCAGGGGGAATGAGCAGTTCTTC
CDR3aa: CASTRLRGNEQFF

j_gene: TRBJ2-5
abundance: -
v_gene: TRBV5-1
d_gene: -
CDR3nt: TGCGCCAGCAGCTTGGATCCGGAGACCCAGTACTTC
CDR3aa: CASSLDPETQYF

j_gene: TRBJ1-2
abundance: -
v_gene: TRBV19
d_gene: -
CDR3nt: TGTGCCAGTAGTGGAGCAGGGAGCCCTGGGCACTATGGCTACACCTTC
CDR3aa: CASSGAGSPGHYGYTF

j_gene: TRBJ1-2
abundance: -
v_gene: TRBV4-2
d_gene: -
CDR3nt: TGTGCCAGCAGCCAAGACTATCCGGGGGGGAACTATGGCTACACCTTC
CDR3aa: CASSQDYPGGNYGYTF